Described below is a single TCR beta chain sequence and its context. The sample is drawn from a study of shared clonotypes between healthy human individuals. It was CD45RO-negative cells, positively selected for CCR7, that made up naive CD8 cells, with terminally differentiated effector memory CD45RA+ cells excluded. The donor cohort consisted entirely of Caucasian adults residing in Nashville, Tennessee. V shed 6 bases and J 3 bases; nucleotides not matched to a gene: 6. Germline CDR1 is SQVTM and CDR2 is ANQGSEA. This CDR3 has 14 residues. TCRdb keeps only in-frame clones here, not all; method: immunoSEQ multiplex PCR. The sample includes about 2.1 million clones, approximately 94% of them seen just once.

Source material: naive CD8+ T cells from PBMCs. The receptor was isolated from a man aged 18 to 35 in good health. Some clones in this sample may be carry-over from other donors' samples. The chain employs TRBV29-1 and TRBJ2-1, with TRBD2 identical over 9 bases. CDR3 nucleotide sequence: TGCAGCGTGGGGAAGCGGGAGGTCTACAATGAGCAGTTCTTC. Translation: CSVGKREVYNEQFF.